The 18 T cell receptor beta chains below all came from one sample that was sequenced in a study of cytomegalovirus exposure and HLA in healthy donors. This PCR relied on a set of 60 Vbeta primers and 13 Jbeta primers. Measured with immunoSEQ multiplex PCR; TCRdb has only the in-frame clones, and not every one. Here the sample spans 130,000 to 150,000 clones, 68% being singletons. The sequenced sample consisted of PBMCs. Receptor source: a man in his sixties in good health and CMV-seronegative.

This clone was detected only a few times. CDR3 nucleotides: TGTGCCAGCAAGGCGGGACTAGCGGTTTACAATGAGCAGTTCTTC. This encodes CASKAGLAVYNEQFF. V usage is TRBV2 and J usage is TRBJ2-1; 11 bases line up with TRBD2. Germline V lookup: CDR1 SNHLY, CDR2 FYNNEI. The CDR3 length is 15 residues. After removal of 7 bases from V and 4 bases from J, the junction contained 6 bases not matched to a gene.

This chain joins TRBV6-1 and TRBJ1-2, with no clear D. Germline assignment: CDR1 MNHNS and CDR2 SASEGT. This CDR3 contains 12 residues. Between the trimmed V and J ends, which lost 6 bases and 4 bases, there was a span of 9 bases. Here the CDR3 reads CASSGVTYGYTF. CDR3 DNA: TGTGCCAGCAGCGGGGTAACCTATGGCTACACCTTC.

The chain uses TRBV5-4 and TRBJ2-3; weak D call: TRBD2 (5 bases). The CDR3 runs 17 residues. Trimming stripped 4 bases from V and 5 bases from J, with 23 bases between. Looked up from germline, CDR1 is SGHNT and CDR2 is YYREEE (reference sequence). CDR3 nucleotide sequence: TGTGCCAGCAGCCCCGTAGGGTCCACACGTCGGGGAGATACGCAGTATTTT. The encoded protein is CASSPVGSTRRGDTQYF.

V and J are TRBV30 and TRBJ1-2; no reliable D call. Trimming removed 5 bases at V and 5 bases at J, with 18 bases between. Germline V gene lookup returns CDR1 GTSNPN and CDR2 SVGIG (reference sequence). This CDR3 region has 14 residues. The CDR3: CAWSIIGGEYGYTF. DNA of the CDR3: TGTGCCTGGTCCATAATCGGAGGAGAGTATGGCTACACCTTC.

The chain recombines TRBV14 with TRBJ1-1, with D hard to call. The CDR3 has 14 residues. Germline loops: CDR1 SGHDN, CDR2 FVKESK. Trimming pared 0 bases from V and 4 bases from J, leaving 9 bases between. The CDR3 coding sequence is TGTGCCAGCAGCCAAGAGACCCGGGGCACTGAAGCTTTCTTT. It is translated as CASSQETRGTEAFF. Full variable domain (outside the CDR3, taken from reference TRBV14 and TRBJ1-1): EAGVTQFPSHSVIEKGQTVTLRCDPISGHDNLYWYRRVMGKEIKFLLHFVKESKQDESGMPNNRFLAERTGGTYSTLKVQPAELEDSGVYFCASSQETRGTEAFFGQGTRLTVV.

The gene calls are TRBV5-4 and TRBJ2-7; possibly TRBD2 for D (6 bases). The CDR3 is made up of 14 amino acids. Germline CDR1 is SGHNT and CDR2 is YYREEE (reference sequence). V lost 4 bases and J lost 4, with 15 bases in between. The CDR3: CASSPPGTHYEQYF. For the CDR3, the DNA is TGTGCCAGCAGCCCCCCCGGGACTCATTACGAGCAGTACTTC.

The V call is TRBV15, the J call TRBJ2-3; TRBD1 matches 7 bases. The CDR3 spans 17 residues. V was clipped by 1 base and J by 0 bases; unmatched bases: 7. From germline, CDR1 is LNHNV and CDR2 YYDKDF (reference sequence). CDR3 nucleotides: TGTGCCACCAGCAGAGCGACCGGGACAGTCAGCACAGATACGCAGTATTTT. This codes for CATSRATGTVSTDTQYF.

The chain uses TRBV29-1 and TRBJ1-2; D is uncertain. The V gene's germline CDR1 is SQVTM and CDR2 ANQGSEA. V lost 4 bases and J 1 base, leaving 7 bases between the germline ends. The CDR3 length is 12 residues. The chain's CDR3 is CSVVQVNYGYTF. The CDR3 bases are TGCAGCGTTGTGCAGGTTAACTATGGCTACACCTTC.

The J gene is TRBJ2-3, the V gene TRBV21-1; no DNA check was done on the table's D call, TRBD1. TRBV21-1 has pseudogene status. CDR3 size: 16 residues. The CDR3 coding sequence is TGTGCCAGCAGCAAAGGACTATACAGGGAGTGGGATACGCAGTATTTT. As protein: CASSKGLYREWDTQYF.

This clone appeared a few times. The V and J genes are TRBV7-8 and TRBJ1-1; D perhaps matches TRBD1 (6 bases). CDR3 size: 14 residues. Trimming shortened V by 1 base and J by 1 base, and 7 bases separated the two germline ends. CDR1 and CDR2 (germline): SGHVS, FQNEAQ. As DNA, the CDR3 is TGTGCCAGCAGCTTAGAAGGGGGGAACACTGAAGCTTTCTTT. This encodes CASSLEGGNTEAFF. Supplemented by reference TRBV7-8 and TRBJ1-1, the full variable domain reads GAGVSQSPRYKVAKRGQDVALRCDPISGHVSLFWYQQALGQGPEFLTYFQNEAQLDKSGLPSDRFFAERPEGSVSTLKIQRTQQEDSAVYLCASSLEGGNTEAFFGQGTRLTVV.

The V and J genes are TRBV6-5 and TRBJ2-2; D not certain. Germline-derived CDR1 and CDR2 are MNHEY and SVGAGI. The V gene lost 2 bases and the J gene lost 4 bases, with 5 bases spanning the gap. The CDR3 has 13 amino acids. The CDR3 DNA reads TGTGCCAGCAGTTACACGGGCACCGGGGAGCTGTTTTTT. Protein sequence: CASSYTGTGELFF.

J is TRBJ2-7 and V is TRBV6-1; D might be TRBD2 (5 bases). Germline V gives CDR1 MNHNS, CDR2 SASEGT. This CDR3 has 15 residues. The V and J ends lost 0 bases and 0 bases respectively, with 9 bases between them. The CDR3 DNA follows: TGTGCCAGCAGTGAAGCCTGGAGGAGCTCCTACGAGCAGTACTTC. Its protein product is CASSEAWRSSYEQYF.

CDR3 nucleotides: TGTGCCAGCAGCGTAGGACAGGGGGTTGGGTCAGATACGCAGTATTTT. Translation: CASSVGQGVGSDTQYF. This chain joins TRBV9 and TRBJ2-3, with 9 bases that match TRBD1. This CDR3 contains 16 residues. In germline, CDR1 is SGDLS, CDR2 YYNGEE. The ends lost 0 bases at V and 4 bases at J; junction bases unmatched: 6.

The chain employs TRBV29-1 and TRBJ1-4; D unresolved. Germline CDR1 and CDR2: SQVTM and ANQGSEA. CDR3 size: 14 residues. Between the trimmed V and J ends, which lost 6 bases and 4 bases, there was a span of 15 bases. The CDR3 nucleotides read TGCAGCGTCGCTCGGGTCCCCCTTAATGAAAAACTGTTTTTT. This encodes CSVARVPLNEKLFF.

The V call is TRBV27, the J call TRBJ2-5; D is ambiguous. V was cut by 8 bases and J by 5 bases, with 9 bases left in between. Germline lookup yields CDR1 MNHEY and CDR2 SMNVEV (reference sequence). There are 11 residues in the CDR3. This CDR3 reads CASQERETQYF. The CDR3 coding sequence is TGTGCCAGCCAGGAACGGGAGACCCAGTACTTC.

The chain uses TRBV7-3 and TRBJ2-1; TRBD2 matches at 7 bases. Germline CDR1 SGHTA, CDR2 FQGTGA. Germline trimming cut 5 bases from V and 5 bases from J; bases unmatched to any gene: 9. The CDR3 runs to 15 residues. The DNA of the CDR3 is TGTGCCAGCAGCCGAACCCTCGGACTAGACAATGAGCAGTTCTTC. This translates into CASSRTLGLDNEQFF.

This chain uses TRBV29-1 with TRBJ1-2, with D tentatively TRBD1 (5 bases). CDR3 length: 12 amino acids. Trimming stripped 7 bases from V and 2 bases from J, with 11 bases between. Germline V gives CDR1 SQVTM, CDR2 ANQGSEA. CDR3 in DNA: TGCAGCGGGGGCGGAGAAAACTATGGCTACACCTTC. Its translation: CSGGGENYGYTF.

V and J are TRBV9 and TRBJ2-1; tentative D call: TRBD1 (5 bases). V dropped 4 bases and J dropped 0 bases, with 17 bases sitting between them. Germline lookup yields CDR1 SGDLS and CDR2 YYNGEE. The CDR3 has 17 residues. Here the CDR3 DNA reads TGTGCCAGCAGCCCTTGGAAGGGGCTGAGCTCCTACAATGAGCAGTTCTTC. As protein: CASSPWKGLSSYNEQFF.